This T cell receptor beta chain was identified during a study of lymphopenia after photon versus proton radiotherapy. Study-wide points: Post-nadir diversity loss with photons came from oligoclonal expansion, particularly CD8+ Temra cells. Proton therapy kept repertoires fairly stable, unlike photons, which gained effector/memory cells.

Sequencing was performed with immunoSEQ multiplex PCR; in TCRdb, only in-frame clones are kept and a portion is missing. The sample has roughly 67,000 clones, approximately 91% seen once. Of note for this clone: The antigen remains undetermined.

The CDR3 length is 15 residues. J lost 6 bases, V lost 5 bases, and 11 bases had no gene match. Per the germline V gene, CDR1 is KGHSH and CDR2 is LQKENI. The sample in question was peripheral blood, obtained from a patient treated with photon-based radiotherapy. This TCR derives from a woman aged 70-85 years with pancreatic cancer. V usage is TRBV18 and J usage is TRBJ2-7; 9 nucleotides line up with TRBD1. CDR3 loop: CASSMGQGSFAEQYF. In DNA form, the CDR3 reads TGTGCCAGCTCAATGGGACAGGGTTCTTTTGCCGAGCAGTACTTC.